This TCR beta chain originates from a study of early T cells in non-severe SARS-CoV-2 infection. Study background: The authors sequenced bulk RNA from unsorted whole blood, leaving chains unpaired.

The protocol attached unique molecular identifiers to individual cDNA molecules. One entry per CDR3 protein, called by TCRdb with MiXCR from the 5' RACE reads. The sample lists fewer than 85,000 distinct CDR3 sequences, around 8.7% occurring once. This CDR3 region has 17 residues. Germline V gene lookup returns CDR1 MGHRA and CDR2 YSYEKL. Trimming at V came to 3 bases and at J to 6 bases, leaving 10 bases not matched to a gene. This clonotype appeared many times. Sequenced sample: whole blood. The receptor comes from an adult who was a healthcare worker with PCR-confirmed SARS-CoV-2 infection or an uninfected control (not recorded which). The J gene is TRBJ2-2, the V gene TRBV4-1, with 10 positions matching TRBD2. CDR3 sequence: CASSQGLARAQAGELFF. DNA for the CDR3: TGCGCCAGCAGCCAGGGACTAGCGCGTGCTCAAGCCGGGGAGCTGTTTTTT.